The rows below give T cell receptor beta chains drawn from one sample of a study of shared clonotypes between healthy human individuals. Measured with immunoSEQ multiplex PCR; TCRdb has only the in-frame clones, and not every one. The sample consists of approximately 2,000,000 clones, around 93% of them appearing once. Sequences were obtained from naive CD8+ T cells from PBMCs. All receptors derive from a man aged 18 to 30 in good health. Some clones in this sample may be carry-over from other donors' samples. CDR3s leave out the opening cysteine and the closing phenylalanine or tryptophan. The order of the fields is J gene, V gene, CDR3 protein.

TRBJ2-7 | TRBV5-6 | ASSLSQHPYEQY
TRBJ2-1 | TRBV7-3 | ASSLRLAMPYNEQF
TRBJ1-1 | TRBV27 | ASTGTGEGGNTEAF
TRBJ2-5 | TRBV10-3 | AASSGGKETQY
TRBJ2-2 | TRBV7-3 | ASSPQTGELF
TRBJ2-6 | TRBV18 | ASSPPNGAGGGPSGANVLT
TRBJ2-7 | TRBV4-2 | ASSQETSGYEQY
- | TRBV29-1 | SARTGLGEQY
TRBJ2-5 | TRBV9 | ASSPKSQETQY
TRBJ2-7 | TRBV4-3 | ASSQATATYEQY
TRBJ1-1 | TRBV10-3 | AISERASNTEAF
TRBJ2-5 | TRBV27 | ASGWTSVSLETQY
TRBJ2-5 | TRBV28 | ASSYGTPEGTQY
TRBJ2-7 | TRBV19 | ASSSLAGDHEQY
TRBJ2-5 | TRBV29-1 | SVEDRGGKETQY
TRBJ2-1 | TRBV7-8 | ASSPVERDYVNEQF
TRBJ2-5 | TRBV7-9 | ASNPLTGRETQY
TRBJ1-3 | TRBV30 | AWSGGISGNTIY
TRBJ2-1 | TRBV27 | ASSLSGMTGNEQF
TRBJ2-7 | TRBV4-2 | ASSQDPASGVRVAYEQY
TRBJ1-1 | TRBV5-1 | ASSLEGKVGTEAF
TRBJ2-2 | TRBV5-1 | ASSLVGSTRDLGELF
TRBJ2-1 | TRBV11-2 | ASSLGQNEQF
TRBJ1-3 | TRBV25-1 | ASSDLGQGPGNTIY
TRBJ2-7 | TRBV4-3 | ASSQMTVSYEQY
TRBJ2-3 | TRBV28 | ASSLPSEGTDTQY
TRBJ2-2 | TRBV11-2 | ASSSTMSGSRTGELF
TRBJ2-7 | TRBV4-1 | ASSYKGAEGGYEQY
TRBJ1-2 | TRBV6-1 | ASGGTSYGYT
TRBJ2-1 | TRBV9 | ASSAFGNTNNEQF
TRBJ2-7 | TRBV2 | ASRAGTGEPYEQY
TRBJ2-1 | TRBV28 | ASSFFPDRVSSYNEQF
- | TRBV18 | ASSDRDRLQEQF
TRBJ2-1 | TRBV7-9 | ASRTLAGGLDEQF
TRBJ2-7 | TRBV6-5 | ASSYGKASVGEQY
TRBJ1-3 | TRBV10-2 | ASGPGNTIY
TRBJ2-3 | TRBV27 | ASSSLAEGGDTQY
TRBJ1-2 | TRBV4-3 | ASSPRGVANYGYT
TRBJ1-1 | TRBV15 | ASAEEGTEAF
TRBJ2-2 | TRBV5-6 | ASSLGGLVWDTGELF
TRBJ1-1 | TRBV7-9 | ASSPHDRLAF
TRBJ1-1 | TRBV27 | ASSPTGTGGWSTEAF
TRBJ1-5 | TRBV7-9 | ASSSWSQPQH
TRBJ1-2 | TRBV6-1 | ASSAPSANYGYT
TRBJ2-3 | TRBV5-1 | ASSSQGDTQY
TRBJ1-1 | TRBV7-9 | ASTQTSAGFVNTEAF
TRBJ1-5 | TRBV10-3 | AISDKQSDQPQH
TRBJ2-1 | TRBV7-8 | ASSLYGGVAEQF
TRBJ1-5 | TRBV15 | ATSSKGGVRNQPQH
TRBJ1-1 | TRBV7-8 | ASSPSRGWAEAF
TRBJ2-7 | TRBV6-1 | ASSETGPYEQY